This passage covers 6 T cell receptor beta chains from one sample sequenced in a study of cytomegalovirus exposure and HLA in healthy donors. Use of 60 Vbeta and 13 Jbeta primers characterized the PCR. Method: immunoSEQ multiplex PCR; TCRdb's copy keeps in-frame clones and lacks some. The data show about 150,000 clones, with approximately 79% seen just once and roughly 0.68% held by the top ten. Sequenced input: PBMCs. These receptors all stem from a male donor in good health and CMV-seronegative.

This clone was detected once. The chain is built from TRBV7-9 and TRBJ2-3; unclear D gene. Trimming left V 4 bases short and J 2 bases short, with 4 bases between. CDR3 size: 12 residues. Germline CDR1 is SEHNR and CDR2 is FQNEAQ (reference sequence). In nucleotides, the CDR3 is TGTGCCAGCAGCTACTCCACAGATACGCAGTATTTT. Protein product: CASSYSTDTQYF.

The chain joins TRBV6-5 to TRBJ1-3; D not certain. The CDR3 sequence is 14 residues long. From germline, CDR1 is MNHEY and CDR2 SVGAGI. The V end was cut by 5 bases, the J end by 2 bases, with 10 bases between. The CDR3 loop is CASSVLITGNTIYF. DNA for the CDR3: TGTGCCAGCAGTGTATTAATTACTGGAAACACCATATATTTT.

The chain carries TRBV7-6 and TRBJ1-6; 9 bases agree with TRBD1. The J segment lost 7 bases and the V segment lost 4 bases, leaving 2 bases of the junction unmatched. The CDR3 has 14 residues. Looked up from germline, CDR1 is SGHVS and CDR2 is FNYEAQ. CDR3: CASSSGTGNSPLHF. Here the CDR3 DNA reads TGTGCCAGCAGCTCGGGGACAGGGAATTCACCCCTCCACTTT.

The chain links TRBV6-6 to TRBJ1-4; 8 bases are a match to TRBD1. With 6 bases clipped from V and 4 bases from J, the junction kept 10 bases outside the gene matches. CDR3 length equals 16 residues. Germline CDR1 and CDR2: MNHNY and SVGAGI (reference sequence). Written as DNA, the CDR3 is TGTGCCAGCAGAATACCAGGGGGCACGGGTAATGAAAAACTGTTTTTT. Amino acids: CASRIPGGTGNEKLFF.

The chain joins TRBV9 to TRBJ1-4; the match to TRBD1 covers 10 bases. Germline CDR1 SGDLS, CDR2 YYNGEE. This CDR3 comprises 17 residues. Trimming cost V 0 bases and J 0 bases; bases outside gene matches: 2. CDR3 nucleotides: TGTGCCAGCAGCGTAGGGACAGGGGGTACAACTAATGAAAAACTGTTTTTT. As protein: CASSVGTGGTTNEKLFF.

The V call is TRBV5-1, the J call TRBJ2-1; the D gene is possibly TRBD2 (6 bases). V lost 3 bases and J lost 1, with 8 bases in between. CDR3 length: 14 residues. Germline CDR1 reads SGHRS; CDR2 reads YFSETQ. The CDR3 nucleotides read TGCGCCAGCAGCTCGGGACTTTCCTACAATGAGCAGTTCTTC. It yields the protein CASSSGLSYNEQFF.